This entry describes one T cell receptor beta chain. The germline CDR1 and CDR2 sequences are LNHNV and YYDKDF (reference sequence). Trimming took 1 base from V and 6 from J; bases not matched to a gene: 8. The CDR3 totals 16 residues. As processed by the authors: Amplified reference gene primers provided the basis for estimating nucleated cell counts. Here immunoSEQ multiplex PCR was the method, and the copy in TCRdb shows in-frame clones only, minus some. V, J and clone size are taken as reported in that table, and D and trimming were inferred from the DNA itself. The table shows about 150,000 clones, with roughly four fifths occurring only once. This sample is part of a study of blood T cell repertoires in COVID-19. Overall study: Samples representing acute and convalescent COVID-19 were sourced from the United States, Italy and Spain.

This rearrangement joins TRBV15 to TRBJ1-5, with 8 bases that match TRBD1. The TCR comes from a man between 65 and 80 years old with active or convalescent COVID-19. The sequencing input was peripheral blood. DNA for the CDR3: TGTGCCACCAGCAGAGCAAAGCAGGGGGCGCTTCAGCCCCAGCATTTT. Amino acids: CATSRAKQGALQPQHF.